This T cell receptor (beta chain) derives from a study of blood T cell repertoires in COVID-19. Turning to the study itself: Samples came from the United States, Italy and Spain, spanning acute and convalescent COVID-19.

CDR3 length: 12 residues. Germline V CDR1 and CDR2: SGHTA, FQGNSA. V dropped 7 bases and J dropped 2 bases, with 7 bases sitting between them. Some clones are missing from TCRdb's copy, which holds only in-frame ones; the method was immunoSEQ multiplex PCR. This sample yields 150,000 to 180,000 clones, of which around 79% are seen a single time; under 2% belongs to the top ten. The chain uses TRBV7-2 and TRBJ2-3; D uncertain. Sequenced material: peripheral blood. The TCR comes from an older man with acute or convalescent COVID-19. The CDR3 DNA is TGTGCCAGCACCTATATCACAGATACGCAGTATTTT. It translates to CASTYITDTQYF. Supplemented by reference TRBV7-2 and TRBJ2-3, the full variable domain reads GAGVSQSPSNKVTEKGKDVELRCDPISGHTALYWYRQSLGQGLEFLIYFQGNSAPDKSGLPSDRFSAERTGGSVSTLTIQRTQQEDSAVYLCASTYITDTQYFGPGTRLTVL.